This TCR beta chain was sequenced in a study of blood T cell repertoires in COVID-19. Turning to the study itself: Sample material is recorded as cDNA or gDNA derived from T cells, B-cell-depleted T cells, or PBMCs.

Under the authors' procedure: Estimated nucleated cell counts came from reference gene primer amplification. Method: immunoSEQ multiplex PCR; TCRdb's copy keeps in-frame clones and lacks some. From that table come the V and J calls and clone size; the DNA was used to work out D and trimming. Of over 95,000 clones listed, 80% to 90% were seen once; the top ten hold about a fifth. CDR3 length: 15 amino acids. V was clipped by 1 base and J by 4 bases; unmatched bases: 5. Per germline, CDR1 LGHDT and CDR2 YNNKEL (reference sequence). J is TRBJ2-7 and V is TRBV3-1 (or the pseudogene TRBV3-2), with TRBD1 matching 9 bases. The origin of this receptor is a human donor with acute or convalescent COVID-19. The donor label of this sample is uncertain. Sequencing was carried out using peripheral blood. CDR3 sequence: CASSQGDRGEYEQYF. CDR3 DNA: TGTGCCAGCAGCCAAGGAGACAGGGGGGAATACGAGCAGTACTTC.